This T cell receptor beta chain was recovered during a study of T cells in Graves' hyperthyroidism and ophthalmopathy. Authors of the study amplified TCR beta CDR3 regions from RNA transcripts. The study used the HTBI primer set for a first-round RT-PCR of the TCR CDR3. TCRdb fed the multiplex PCR reads into MiXCR, producing one record per CDR3 protein. The sample shows 300,000 to 450,000 distinct CDR3 sequences, about 18% of them seen only once. The CDR3 is made up of 13 amino acids. The V and J ends lost 4 bases and 4 bases respectively, with 11 bases between them. Germline V gene sequence: CDR1 SGHDT, CDR2 YYEEEE. General study points: Ophthalmopathy was model-predicted a median about 7.1 months pre-onset.

This clonotype was counted ten times or more. Its cognate antigen is unknown. This chain connects TRBV5-6 to TRBJ1-1; D remains unclear. The clonotype comes from a woman under 40 with Graves' hyperthyroidism that later progressed to Graves' ophthalmopathy. Sequencing input: blood. The CDR3 nucleotides are TGTGCCAGCAGCCCATACTACGGCACTGAAGCTTTCTTT. This gives the protein CASSPYYGTEAFF.